A selection of T cell receptor beta chains follows, all from one sample in a study of coeliac disease. Method: immunoSEQ multiplex PCR; TCRdb's copy keeps in-frame clones and lacks some. The table records over 3,500 clones, nearly 70% of them present only once. Source material: intraepithelial lymphocytes from the gut. These receptors were taken from a woman younger than 35 with active celiac disease. CDR3s include the opening cysteine and the closing phenylalanine or tryptophan. A D gene is named only where the DNA matches it firmly. Clone size is not always given. Where it is, it says once, few, many or a class for expanded clones.

d_gene | abundance | j_gene | v_gene | CDR3nt | CDR3aa
. | few | TRBJ1-2 | TRBV6-1 | TGTGCCAGCAGACAGGTTATCTATGGCTACACCTTC | CASRQVIYGYTF
TRBD2 | . | TRBJ2-1 | TRBV4-1 | TGCGCCAGCAGCCAAACGAGCGGGAGCAGAAATGAGCAGTTCTTC | CASSQTSGSRNEQFF
. | few | TRBJ2-7 | TRBV27 | TGTGCCAGCAGTTTAGGTCGGGGGAGCTCCTACGAGCAGTACTTC | CASSLGRGSSYEQYF
. | . | TRBJ1-1 | TRBV5-6 | TGTGCCAGCAGCCCCAAATCGTTCAGGGTCGAAGCTTTCTTC | CASSPKSFRVEAFF
TRBD1 | few | TRBJ2-2 | TRBV5-1 | TGCGCCAGCAGCAAGCTCGGCACTCAGGGGGCCGGGGAGCTGTTTTTT | CASSKLGTQGAGELFF
TRBD1 | . | TRBJ2-7 | TRBV7-2 | TGTGCCAGCAGGGCGGGACAGGCCTACGAGCAGTACTTC | CASRAGQAYEQYF
. | few | TRBJ1-1 | TRBV6-5 | TGTGCCAGCAGCGGTGAGGGAACTGAAGCTTTCTTT | CASSGEGTEAFF
. | . | TRBJ2-7 | TRBV2 | TGTGCCAGCAGTGAAGTTGGGCAGGGCGTGATCTACGAGCAGTACTTC | CASSEVGQGVIYEQYF
TRBD2 | . | TRBJ2-1 | TRBV28 | TGTGCCAGCAGTGGGACTAGCCCCTACAATGAGCAGTTCTTC | CASSGTSPYNEQFF
. | . | TRBJ2-5 | TRBV6-6 | TGTGCCAGCAGTAATAAATACCAAGAGACCCAGTACTTC | CASSNKYQETQYF
TRBD2 | once | TRBJ2-3 | TRBV7-6 | TGTGCCAGCAGACAAGCGGGGGGGAAGACAGATACGCAGTATTTT | CASRQAGGKTDTQYF
. | . | TRBJ2-7 | TRBV2 | TGTGCCAGCAGAGGACTCTACGAGCAGTACTTC | CASRGLYEQYF
TRBD2 | . | TRBJ2-7 | TRBV19 | TGTGCCAGTAGTCCATCGACTAGCGGGGGTCCCTACGAGCAGTACTTC | CASSPSTSGGPYEQYF
. | . | TRBJ1-2 | TRBV15 | TGTGCCGTAGCGGACGGTTCTTATGGCTACACCTTC | CAVADGSYGYTF
TRBD1 | . | TRBJ1-2 | TRBV5-1 | TGCGCCAGCAGCCGACGACAGGGGGATAACTATGGCTACACCTTC | CASSRRQGDNYGYTF
TRBD1 | few | TRBJ2-7 | TRBV14 | TGTGCCAGCAGCGAGGGACAGGGCTACGAGCAGTACTTC | CASSEGQGYEQYF